These T cell receptor beta chains were read from a single sample in a study of T cell responses to AZD1222 COVID-19 vaccine. Data came from immunoSEQ multiplex PCR; TCRdb stores just in-frame clones and leaves some out. The profile shows approximately 110,000 clones, over 75% of them singletons. Sequenced here: peripheral blood, sampled on day 0 of AZD1222 vaccination. These receptors all come from an adult in good health. Both conserved end residues are part of each CDR3. The order of the fields is CDR3 protein, CDR3 DNA, V gene, clone size, J gene, D gene. D genes are given only for firm matches. Only part of the rows carry a size: once, few, many, or a class if the clone is expanded.

CDR3: CASSQEGEGETQYF
DNA: TGCGCCAGCAGCCAAGAAGGGGAAGGTGAGACCCAGTACTTC
V: TRBV4-1
size: few
J: TRBJ2-5
D: .

CDR3: CASSMDTFSPLHF
DNA: TGTGCCAGTAGTATGGACACGTTTTCACCCCTCCACTTT
V: TRBV19
size: .
J: TRBJ1-6
D: .

CDR3: CASSHGSSYEQYF
DNA: TGTGCCAGCAGCCATGGGAGCTCCTACGAGCAGTACTTC
V: TRBV3-1/TRBV3-2
size: .
J: TRBJ2-7
D: .

CDR3: CASSYGITGYNEQFF
DNA: TGTGCCAGCAGTTACGGCATAACAGGCTACAATGAGCAGTTCTTC
V: TRBV6-5
size: .
J: TRBJ2-1
D: .

CDR3: CASSSIVGPNTGELFF
DNA: TGCGCCAGCAGCTCGATCGTGGGCCCGAACACCGGGGAGCTGTTTTTT
V: TRBV5-1
size: few
J: TRBJ2-2
D: .

CDR3: CASSPGQGRGGNQPQHF
DNA: TGTGCCAGCAGCCCCGGACAGGGGAGGGGGGGCAATCAGCCCCAGCATTTT
V: TRBV2
size: once
J: TRBJ1-5
D: TRBD1

CDR3: CASSLSDSTDTQYF
DNA: TGTGCCAGCAGTTTATCCGACAGCACAGATACGCAGTATTTT
V: TRBV28
size: .
J: TRBJ2-3
D: .

CDR3: CASSWDHNEQFF
DNA: TGCGCCAGCAGCTGGGACCACAATGAGCAGTTCTTC
V: TRBV5-1
size: .
J: TRBJ2-1
D: .

CDR3: CAWSFSGGRQNTEAFF
DNA: TGTGCCTGGAGTTTCTCCGGAGGAAGGCAGAACACTGAAGCTTTCTTT
V: TRBV30
size: .
J: TRBJ1-1
D: .

CDR3: CSAKVNTEAFF
DNA: TGCAGTGCAAAAGTGAACACTGAAGCTTTCTTT
V: TRBV20-1
size: .
J: TRBJ1-1
D: .

CDR3: CASSENRGPYNEQFF
DNA: TGTGCCAGCAGTGAAAACAGGGGCCCCTACAATGAGCAGTTCTTC
V: TRBV2
size: once
J: TRBJ2-1
D: TRBD1

CDR3: CATSRAGSGANVLTF
DNA: TGTGCCACCAGCAGGGCGGGGTCTGGGGCCAACGTCCTGACTTTC
V: TRBV15
size: .
J: TRBJ2-6
D: .

CDR3: CASSLELRGRANEKLFF
DNA: TGTGCCAGCAGCTTGGAGTTGAGGGGTCGAGCTAATGAAAAACTGTTTTTT
V: TRBV5-8
size: .
J: TRBJ1-4
D: .

CDR3: CASSLAAAGATDTQYF
DNA: TGTGCCAGCAGTTTGGCCGCGGCGGGGGCTACAGATACGCAGTATTTT
V: TRBV28
size: .
J: TRBJ2-3
D: .

CDR3: CAIGTNTEAFF
DNA: TGTGCCATCGGAACGAACACTGAAGCTTTCTTT
V: TRBV10-3
size: .
J: TRBJ1-1
D: .

CDR3: CASSLGAASYNEQFF
DNA: TGTGCCAGCAGCTTGGGGGCCGCCTCCTACAATGAGCAGTTCTTC
V: TRBV5-4
size: .
J: TRBJ2-1
D: .

CDR3: CASRQTRLVAEAFF
DNA: TGTGCCAGCAGGCAGACCCGACTGGTCGCTGAAGCTTTCTTT
V: TRBV28
size: once
J: TRBJ1-1
D: .

CDR3: CASSRLNTEAFF
DNA: TGTGCCAGCAGCCGGCTGAACACTGAAGCTTTCTTT
V: TRBV7-9
size: .
J: TRBJ1-1
D: .

CDR3: CATGELGLYNEQFF
DNA: TGTGCCACCGGCGAGTTGGGGCTCTACAATGAGCAGTTCTTC
V: TRBV19
size: .
J: TRBJ2-1
D: .

CDR3: CASSQGFGQSGTQETQYF
DNA: TGTGCCAGCAGCCAAGGGTTCGGACAGTCCGGGACTCAAGAGACCCAGTACTTC
V: TRBV14
size: .
J: TRBJ2-5
D: .

CDR3: CASGLGPYNSPLHF
DNA: TGTGCTAGTGGTTTGGGGCCCTATAATTCACCCCTCCACTTT
V: TRBV12-5
size: .
J: TRBJ1-6
D: .

CDR3: CASSLLVVEQFF
DNA: TGTGCCAGCAGCCTCCTTGTGGTTGAGCAGTTCTTC
V: TRBV12-3/TRBV12-4
size: once
J: TRBJ2-1
D: .

CDR3: CSVVFHQETQYF
DNA: TGCAGCGTTGTGTTTCACCAAGAGACCCAGTACTTC
V: TRBV29-1
size: once
J: TRBJ2-5
D: .

CDR3: CASSLDGSFYNEQFF
DNA: TGTGCCAGCAGCTTAGACGGGTCATTCTACAATGAGCAGTTCTTC
V: TRBV7-2
size: .
J: TRBJ2-1
D: .

CDR3: CASSVVLGPEAFF
DNA: TGTGCCAGCAGCGTAGTACTGGGCCCTGAAGCTTTCTTT
V: TRBV9
size: .
J: TRBJ1-1
D: .

CDR3: CASSLQGSDGYTF
DNA: TGTGCCAGCAGCTTACAGGGGTCCGATGGCTACACCTTC
V: TRBV7-3
size: .
J: TRBJ1-2
D: .

CDR3: CASTTGGHEQYF
DNA: TGTGCCAGCACCACGGGGGGCCACGAGCAGTACTTC
V: TRBV7-9
size: once
J: TRBJ2-7
D: .

CDR3: CASSRDPGVPETQYF
DNA: TGTGCCAGTAGTAGGGACCCCGGGGTGCCAGAGACCCAGTACTTC
V: TRBV19
size: .
J: TRBJ2-5
D: .

CDR3: CATSEGGLNTGELFF
DNA: TGTGCCACAAGCGAGGGGGGATTGAACACCGGGGAGCTGTTTTTT
V: TRBV24-1
size: .
J: TRBJ2-2
D: .

CDR3: CAISDFRGGGTEAFF
DNA: TGTGCCATCAGCGACTTCAGGGGCGGCGGCACTGAAGCTTTCTTT
V: TRBV10-3
size: .
J: TRBJ1-1
D: .

CDR3: CASSQEAGFGGYTF
DNA: TGTGCCAGCAGCCAAGAAGCCGGGTTTGGCGGCTACACCTTC
V: TRBV3-1/TRBV3-2
size: .
J: TRBJ1-2
D: .

CDR3: CASSQVVAENQPQHF
DNA: TGCGCCAGCAGCCAAGTTGTGGCTGAGAATCAGCCCCAGCATTTT
V: TRBV4-1
size: .
J: TRBJ1-5
D: .

CDR3: CASSPSLGGANVLTF
DNA: TGTGCCAGCAGTCCGTCCTTGGGGGGGGCCAACGTCCTGACTTTC
V: TRBV27
size: once
J: TRBJ2-6
D: .

CDR3: CASTTIAGAKNIQYF
DNA: TGTGCCAGTACCACAATAGCTGGGGCCAAAAACATTCAGTACTTC
V: TRBV19
size: .
J: TRBJ2-4
D: .

CDR3: CASSLAGAVYEQYF
DNA: TGTGCCAGCAGCTTAGCGGGGGCTGTCTACGAGCAGTACTTC
V: TRBV11-1
size: .
J: TRBJ2-7
D: .

CDR3: CATRGLWGNEQFF
DNA: TGTGCCACCCGGGGGCTCTGGGGGAATGAGCAGTTCTTC
V: TRBV25-1
size: .
J: TRBJ2-1
D: .

CDR3: CASSFRQGAETQYF
DNA: TGTGCCAGCAGCTTCAGACAGGGAGCGGAGACCCAGTACTTC
V: TRBV5-5
size: .
J: TRBJ2-5
D: TRBD1

CDR3: CASSSGGAYATNEKLFF
DNA: TGTGCCAGCAGCTCCGGGGGGGCGTACGCAACTAATGAAAAACTGTTTTTT
V: TRBV5-4
size: few
J: TRBJ1-4
D: .

CDR3: CSVELGGGRANEKLFF
DNA: TGCAGCGTTGAACTGGGCGGGGGGCGTGCTAATGAAAAACTGTTTTTT
V: TRBV29-1
size: .
J: TRBJ1-4
D: .

CDR3: CASSTTGWALF
DNA: TGTGCCAGCAGCACGACAGGTTGGGCACTCTTT
V: TRBV2
size: .
J: TRBJ1-6
D: .

CDR3: CASSKGQGYDEQYF
DNA: TGCGCCAGCAGCAAGGGACAGGGGTATGACGAGCAGTACTTC
V: TRBV5-1
size: .
J: TRBJ2-7
D: TRBD1

CDR3: CASSFRAGETQYF
DNA: TGTGCCAGCAGCTTTAGGGCTGGAGAGACCCAGTACTTC
V: TRBV7-2
size: few
J: TRBJ2-5
D: .

CDR3: CASSLREESYEQYF
DNA: TGTGCCAGCAGTTTACGAGAGGAGTCCTACGAGCAGTACTTC
V: TRBV6-5
size: .
J: TRBJ2-7
D: .

CDR3: CASSQGQGVQRPYEQYF
DNA: TGTGCCAGCAGCCAAGGACAGGGGGTACAGAGGCCTTACGAGCAGTACTTC
V: TRBV14
size: .
J: TRBJ2-7
D: TRBD1

CDR3: CASINSGAQETQYF
DNA: TGTGCCAGCATCAACTCGGGCGCTCAAGAGACCCAGTACTTC
V: TRBV6-6
size: .
J: TRBJ2-5
D: .

CDR3: CASSPSVGTGELFF
DNA: TGTGCCAGCTCACCATCCGTTGGAACCGGGGAGCTGTTTTTT
V: TRBV18
size: .
J: TRBJ2-2
D: .

CDR3: CASSPPGRNTEAFF
DNA: TGTGCCAGCTCACCACCAGGACGGAACACTGAAGCTTTCTTT
V: TRBV18
size: .
J: TRBJ1-1
D: .

CDR3: CASRTNPTPYEKLFF
DNA: TGTGCCAGCCGGACTAACCCCACCCCTTATGAAAAACTGTTTTTT
V: TRBV2
size: .
J: TRBJ1-4
D: .

CDR3: CASSLDPGQDGQPQHF
DNA: TGTGCCAGCAGCTTAGACCCGGGACAGGACGGACAGCCCCAGCATTTT
V: TRBV11-2
size: few
J: TRBJ1-5
D: TRBD1

CDR3: CASGLVEGAPQHF
DNA: TGTGCTAGTGGTTTGGTAGAGGGGGCGCCCCAGCATTTT
V: TRBV12-5
size: .
J: TRBJ1-5
D: TRBD1

CDR3: CASSARDEKLFF
DNA: TGTGCCAGCAGTGCCCGCGATGAAAAACTGTTTTTT
V: TRBV28
size: .
J: TRBJ1-4
D: .